The 25 T cell receptor beta chains below come from one sample, sequenced in a study of shared clonotypes between healthy human individuals. The assay was immunoSEQ multiplex PCR, and TCRdb's table has in-frame clones only and misses some. The sample comprises hundreds of thousands of clones, roughly three quarters of which are singletons, and about 13% rests with the top ten. Sequenced sample: PBMCs. The source is a woman between 35 and 50 years old in good health. Some clones in this sample may be carry-over from other donors' samples.

J is TRBJ2-1 and V is TRBV13; D ambiguous. Between the trimmed V and J ends, which lost 1 base and 4 bases, there was a span of 14 bases. This CDR3 comprises 16 residues. Germline assignment: CDR1 PRHDT and CDR2 FYEKMQ (reference sequence). The CDR3 sequence is CASSLAFSWPYNEQFF. CDR3 nucleotide sequence: TGTGCCAGCAGCTTAGCCTTCTCCTGGCCTTACAATGAGCAGTTCTTC.

The chain has TRBV4-1 and TRBJ2-1; a possible D gene is TRBD1 (5 bases). The CDR3 is made up of 15 amino acids. The V gene's germline CDR1 is MGHRA and CDR2 YSYEKL. The V gene lost 5 bases and the J gene lost 7 bases, with 18 bases spanning the gap. In DNA, the CDR3 is TGCGCCAGCAGCTTCCCCCCAACAGGTTATAATGAGCAGTTCTTC. Translating it yields CASSFPPTGYNEQFF.

V and J are TRBV5-1 and TRBJ2-5, with 14 bases identical to TRBD2. V was clipped by 2 bases and J by 5 bases; unmatched bases: 2. Germline-derived CDR1 and CDR2 are SGHRS and YFSETQ. This CDR3 region has 15 residues. The CDR3 loop is CASSLGTSGSETQYF. The DNA of the CDR3 is TGCGCCAGCAGCTTAGGGACTAGCGGGAGTGAGACCCAGTACTTC.

Regarding this clone: A much larger clone lies one base from this, so it may be a read error. The genes are TRBV4-1 and TRBJ2-1; possible D gene TRBD2, 5 bases. Germline values: CDR1 MGHRA, CDR2 YSYEKL. The CDR3 spans 13 residues. V was pared by 1 base and J by 4 bases, with 5 bases between. DNA for the CDR3: TGCGCCAGCAGCCAAGGACTATACAATGAGCAGTTCTTC. Translated, it gives CASSQGLYNEQFF.

A remark on this clone: Possible read error: a much larger clone is one base away. Additional DNA sequences in this sample encode the identical CDR3. This chain links TRBV5-1 with TRBJ2-1; no reliable D call. Germline V gene data show CDR1 as SGHRS and CDR2 as YFSETQ. This CDR3 has 13 residues. V lost 0 bases and J 7 bases, leaving 8 bases between the germline ends. DNA for the CDR3: TGCGCCAGCAGCTTGGTCGGAGTTAATGAGCAGTTCTTC. Translation: CASSLVGVNEQFF.

This clone was observed a few times. Here the CDR3 DNA reads TGTGCCAGCAGCTCAGGACAACCGAACACCGGGGAGCTGTTTTTT. It yields the protein CASSSGQPNTGELFF. The chain links TRBV5-6 to TRBJ2-2, with D possibly matching TRBD1 (5 bases). CDR3 size: 15 residues. Germline CDR1 SGHDT, CDR2 YYEEEE. V lost 3 bases and J 0 bases, leaving 9 bases between the germline ends.

The chain has TRBV10-1 and TRBJ2-3; 9 bases match TRBD1. The CDR3 length is 18 residues. Germline values: CDR1 WNHNN, CDR2 SYGVQD (reference sequence). The junction had 11 bases not matched to a gene; V was cut back by 0 bases and J by 4 bases. For the CDR3, the DNA is TGCGCCAGCAGTGAGTCCAGGGGGACAGGGCCGGGAGCAGATACGCAGTATTTT. Its translation is CASSESRGTGPGADTQYF.

This clone was found a few times. The rearrangement joins TRBV18 to TRBJ2-7; D assignment may be TRBD1 or TRBD2 (5 bases each). From germline, CDR1 is KGHSH and CDR2 LQKENI. The CDR3 length is 15 residues. V was clipped by 3 bases and J by 1 base, with 13 bases between them. Here the CDR3 DNA reads TGTGCCAGCTCACCGGGACGGTCCGGGTCCTACGAGCAGTACTTC. Residues: CASSPGRSGSYEQYF.

The J gene is TRBJ2-3, the V gene TRBV18; 8 bases are shared with TRBD2. From germline, CDR1 is KGHSH and CDR2 LQKENI. The CDR3 contains 15 residues. V dropped 0 bases and J dropped 6; count of bases not matched to a gene: 5. Here the CDR3 DNA reads TGTGCCAGCTCACCACCAGATAGGACTAGCGATACGCAGTATTTT. Its translation is CASSPPDRTSDTQYF. The full variable domain, in which reference TRBV18 and TRBJ2-3 provide the parts outside the CDR3, is NAGVMQNPRHLVRRRGQEARLRCSPMKGHSHVYWYRQLPEEGLKFMVYLQKENIIDESGMPKERFSAEFPKEGPSILRIQQVVRGDSAAYFCASSPPDRTSDTQYFGPGTRLTVL.

The chain has TRBV23-1 and TRBJ2-3, with D tentatively TRBD1 (5 bases). TRBV23-1 counts as an open reading frame of uncertain function. V was trimmed by 0 bases and J by 1 base, leaving 11 bases between them. The CDR3 is 16 residues long. The DNA for the CDR3 is TGCGCCAGCAGTCAATCGGACAAGAAAGGCACAGATACGCAGTATTTT. It encodes CASSQSDKKGTDTQYF.

This clone turned up a few times. V usage is TRBV27 and J usage is TRBJ2-5, with D tentatively TRBD1 or TRBD2 (5 bases each). The V end was cut by 2 bases, the J end by 5 bases, with 15 bases between. Per germline, CDR1 MNHEY and CDR2 SMNVEV (reference sequence). This CDR3 is built from 15 residues. CDR3 DNA: TGTGCCAGCAGTTTAGCTCCAGGGACGTTCGAGACCCAGTACTTC. Translation: CASSLAPGTFETQYF.

The rearrangement links TRBV28 to TRBJ2-7; 7 bases are shared with TRBD1. CDR1 and CDR2 (germline): MDHEN, SYDVKM. After removal of 6 bases from V and 5 bases from J, the junction contained 10 bases not matched to a gene. CDR3 length: 14 residues. CDR3 nucleotide sequence: TGTGCCAGCAGATTCGAGGACAGGCTGAACGAGCAGTACTTC. This sequence encodes CASRFEDRLNEQYF.

V gene TRBV6-1 combines with J gene TRBJ2-7, with 7 positions matching TRBD1. With 1 base clipped from V and 2 bases from J, the junction kept 2 bases outside the gene matches. The CDR3 has 14 residues. Germline CDR1 reads MNHNS; CDR2 reads SASEGT. The CDR3 DNA follows: TGTGCCAGCAGTGAAGTGCAGGGGGCCTACGAGCAGTACTTC. Translating gives CASSEVQGAYEQYF.

J is TRBJ2-5 and V is TRBV10-3; the D is unclear. The CDR3 covers 15 residues. V lost 2 bases, J lost 0 bases, and 10 bases lay in between. Germline V lookup: CDR1 ENHRY, CDR2 SYGVKD. Here the CDR3 reads CAISENPGHQETQYF. The CDR3 DNA reads TGTGCCATCAGTGAGAATCCGGGCCACCAAGAGACCCAGTACTTC.

The CDR3 spells CASSVTVGEQFF. In DNA, the CDR3 is TGTGCCAGCAGTGTGACAGTGGGTGAGCAGTTCTTC. The chain joins TRBV27 to TRBJ2-1; TRBD1 is a possible D gene (5 bases). Trimming cost V 5 bases and J 9 bases, with 11 bases left between them. The CDR3 runs to 12 residues. Germline-derived CDR1 and CDR2 are MNHEY and SMNVEV (reference sequence).

This clone was found a few times. The chain combines TRBV6-1 with TRBJ2-5; either TRBD1 or TRBD2 may supply D (5 bases each). The CDR3 loop spans 15 amino acids. Germline loops: CDR1 MNHNS, CDR2 SASEGT. V shed 4 bases and J shed 1 base, with 13 bases lying between them. CDR3 region: CASSGSQGRQETQYF. The DNA for the CDR3 is TGTGCCAGCAGTGGTAGCCAGGGACGCCAAGAGACCCAGTACTTC.

This clone was observed once. V usage is TRBV6-5 and J usage is TRBJ2-7; no reliable D call. Between the trimmed V and J ends, which lost 0 bases and 0 bases, there was a span of 9 bases. There are 15 residues in the CDR3. Germline values: CDR1 MNHEY, CDR2 SVGAGI. CDR3 DNA sequence: TGTGCCAGCAGTTACTCTATTGCCCCCTCCTACGAGCAGTACTTC. It yields the protein CASSYSIAPSYEQYF.

This sequence joins TRBV7-3 and TRBJ2-3; D is ambiguous. This CDR3 is 14 amino acids long. The germline V and J ends were trimmed by 3 bases and 2 bases, with 9 bases remaining between them. Germline lookup yields CDR1 SGHTA and CDR2 FQGTGA. In DNA form, the CDR3 reads TGTGCCAGCAGCTTTGCCCGAAACACAGATACGCAGTATTTT. It yields the protein CASSFARNTDTQYF.

The chain couples TRBV5-1 to TRBJ2-1; D might be TRBD2 (7 bases). The CDR3 spans 18 residues. Germline V gives CDR1 SGHRS, CDR2 YFSETQ. V was shortened by 0 bases and J by 6 bases, with 22 bases between the two germline ends. CDR3 region: CASSLVGWGGGYGNEQFF. The CDR3 DNA sequence: TGCGCCAGCAGCTTGGTGGGCTGGGGAGGGGGATACGGCAATGAGCAGTTCTTC. The complete variable domain, with remaining parts taken from reference TRBV5-1 and TRBJ2-1, reads KAGVTQTPRYLIKTRGQQVTLSCSPISGHRSVSWYQQTPGQGLQFLFEYFSETQRNKGNFPGRFSGRQFSNSRSEMNVSTLELGDSALYLCASSLVGWGGGYGNEQFFGPGTRLTVL.

The gene calls are TRBV7-8 and TRBJ2-1; 11 bases fit TRBD1. With V trimmed by 5 bases and J by 9 bases, 12 bases remained unmatched. CDR3 length: 16 residues. Germline V gene data show CDR1 as SGHVS and CDR2 as FQNEAQ. DNA of the CDR3: TGTGCCAGCAGCGTAAACACCGGGACAGGGGGGGGTGAGCAGTTCTTC. As protein: CASSVNTGTGGGEQFF.

J is TRBJ2-7 and V is TRBV19; D may be TRBD1 (5 bases). The V end was cut by 8 bases, the J end by 5 bases, with 22 bases between. Germline CDR1 is LNHDA and CDR2 is SQIVND (reference sequence). CDR3 length: 15 residues. CDR3 in DNA: TGTGCCAGTGCCCAATGGGGCCAGGGATGGGACGAGCAGTACTTC. It encodes CASAQWGQGWDEQYF.

The genes are TRBV10-2 and TRBJ2-7; unclear D gene. Deletions cut 2 bases from V and 6 bases from J, with 8 bases between. The germline CDR1 and CDR2 sequences are WSHSY and SAAADI. The length of the CDR3 is 12 residues. CDR3 protein: CASSEGQREQYF. The CDR3 DNA reads as TGCGCCAGCAGTGAGGGCCAGCGCGAGCAGTACTTC.

As for this clone: Other nucleotide sequences from this sample produce the same CDR3. The chain recombines TRBV2 with TRBJ1-5; 8 bases map to TRBD1. This CDR3 has 14 amino acids. Germline assignment: CDR1 SNHLY and CDR2 FYNNEI. Losses at the gene ends were 3 bases for V and 5 bases for J; bases not matched to a gene: 3. The CDR3 region is CASSEQGADQPQHF. CDR3 coding DNA: TGTGCCAGCAGTGAGCAGGGGGCAGATCAGCCCCAGCATTTT.

The chain uses TRBV15 and TRBJ2-1, with 9 bases that match TRBD2. Trimming removed 7 bases from V and 4 bases from J; junction bases left unmatched: 8. Germline CDR1 is LNHNV and CDR2 is YYDKDF (reference sequence). The CDR3 has 15 amino acids. The CDR3 bases are TGTGCCACCAAGCCGGGGCGGGAGGGTTACAATGAGCAGTTCTTC. It yields the protein CATKPGREGYNEQFF.

The chain couples TRBV5-1 to TRBJ1-4; D is uncertain. CDR3 size: 15 residues. Germline CDR1 and CDR2: SGHRS and YFSETQ. V was trimmed by 6 bases and J by 0 bases, leaving 12 bases between them. The CDR3 DNA is TGCGCCAGCACCCCGTATAGTGCAACTAATGAAAAACTGTTTTTT. Protein sequence: CASTPYSATNEKLFF. The full variable domain, its missing parts supplied by reference TRBV5-1 and TRBJ1-4, is KAGVTQTPRYLIKTRGQQVTLSCSPISGHRSVSWYQQTPGQGLQFLFEYFSETQRNKGNFPGRFSGRQFSNSRSEMNVSTLELGDSALYLCASTPYSATNEKLFFGSGTQLSVL.